The 26 T cell receptor beta chains below all came from one sample that was sequenced in a study of blood T cell repertoires in COVID-19. Produced via immunoSEQ multiplex PCR; TCRdb's table is partial and in-frame only. Here the sample spans about 15,000 clones, 85% to 95% being singletons. The sequenced sample consisted of peripheral blood. The receptors stem from a human donor with active COVID-19. The donor label of this sample is uncertain.

The CDR3 protein is CASSVPVGAGDEQYF. Written as DNA, the CDR3 is TGTGCCAGCAGCGTCCCTGTTGGTGCAGGGGACGAGCAGTACTTC. The V gene is TRBV7-8, the J gene TRBJ2-7, with D maybe TRBD1 (6 bases). From germline, CDR1 is SGHVS and CDR2 FQNEAQ. Trimming removed 5 bases at V and 5 bases at J, with 19 bases between. There are 15 residues in the CDR3.

The rearrangement links TRBV19 to TRBJ2-7, with a weak D call TRBD1 (6 bases). CDR3 size: 15 residues. The germline V gene encodes CDR1 LNHDA and CDR2 SQIVND (reference sequence). V lost 6 bases and J 2 bases, leaving 17 bases between the germline ends. DNA for the CDR3: TGTGCCAGTAGCGTCGCCGCGACAGGAACCTACGAGCAGTACTTC. Its protein is CASSVAATGTYEQYF.

V is TRBV3-1 (or the pseudogene TRBV3-2) and J is TRBJ2-2; maybe TRBD1 (5 bases). This CDR3 comprises 14 residues. Germline V gene lookup returns CDR1 LGHDT and CDR2 YNNKEL (reference sequence). Trimming pared 3 bases from V and 4 bases from J, leaving 9 bases between. CDR3 DNA: TGTGCCAGCAGCCAGACAGACTCCACCGGGGAGCTGTTTTTT. Its protein is CASSQTDSTGELFF.

The chain has TRBV5-1 and TRBJ2-1; 10 bases are a match to TRBD2. This CDR3 comprises 15 residues. V dropped 4 bases and J dropped 9; count of bases not matched to a gene: 10. Germline V gene sequence: CDR1 SGHRS, CDR2 YFSETQ. The CDR3 region has the DNA TGCGCCAGCAGCCCCGTAGCGGGGGGCAGCGGTGAGCAGTTCTTC. Protein product: CASSPVAGGSGEQFF.

In its sample, this clone was seen once. The chain links TRBV3-1 (or the pseudogene TRBV3-2) to TRBJ1-3; the D is unclear. CDR3 length equals 18 residues. Germline assignment: CDR1 LGHDT and CDR2 YNNKEL (reference sequence). With 0 bases removed from V and 7 bases from J, the gap between germline ends came to 22 bases. CDR3 in amino acids: CASSQDSMRVRTRNTIYF. CDR3 DNA sequence: TGTGCCAGCAGCCAAGATAGCATGAGGGTTCGGACTAGGAACACCATATATTTT.

The rearrangement uses TRBV21-1 and TRBJ2-7; TRBD1, the table's D call, lacks a check against the DNA. TRBV21-1 is recorded as a pseudogene. The CDR3 loop spans 17 amino acids. The CDR3 DNA reads as TGTGCCAGCAGCAAAGGTCGGACAGGGATAGGTTCCTACGAGCAGTACTTC. It encodes CASSKGRTGIGSYEQYF.

The chain joins TRBV5-4 to TRBJ2-5, with 12 positions matching TRBD2. CDR3 length: 15 amino acids. Germline V gene lookup returns CDR1 SGHNT and CDR2 YYREEE (reference sequence). V shed 2 bases and J 5 bases; nucleotides not matched to a gene: 4. CDR3 in DNA: TGTGCCAGCAGCTTACGACTAGCGGGAGATGAGACCCAGTACTTC. Encoded protein: CASSLRLAGDETQYF.

The chain combines TRBV6-2 or TRBV6-3 with TRBJ1-5; D uncertain. Trimming stripped 6 bases from V and 7 bases from J, with 7 bases between. Germline V gene lookup returns CDR1 MNHEY and CDR2 SVGEGT. The CDR3 is made up of 11 amino acids. CDR3 amino acids: CASSDGQPQHF. CDR3 in DNA: TGTGCCAGCAGCGACGGGCAGCCCCAGCATTTT.

The gene calls are TRBV7-6 and TRBJ1-1; maybe TRBD1 (6 bases). V lost 5 bases, J lost 8 bases, and 18 bases lay in between. From germline, CDR1 is SGHVS and CDR2 FNYEAQ. This CDR3 spans 14 amino acids. This CDR3 reads CASSPHQQGLEAFF. The CDR3 DNA reads TGTGCCAGCAGCCCACACCAACAGGGTCTCGAAGCTTTCTTT.

The gene calls are TRBV7-2 and TRBJ2-7, with TRBD1 as a possible D gene (7 bases). Deletions cut 4 bases from V and 6 bases from J, with 16 bases between. This CDR3 has 14 residues. Germline CDR1 and CDR2: SGHTA and FQGNSA. CDR3 sequence: CASSSIQGTGEQYF. Here the CDR3 DNA reads TGTGCCAGCAGCTCTATACAGGGGACTGGCGAGCAGTACTTC.

The genes are TRBV6-5 and TRBJ2-7, with 11 bases lining up with TRBD2. V trimming: 6 bases; J trimming: 5 bases; junction bases outside the gene matches: 9. Germline values: CDR1 MNHEY, CDR2 SVGAGI. The CDR3 contains 15 residues. The DNA of the CDR3 is TGTGCCAGCAGCCCCGGAACTAGCGGGAGAGACGAGCAGTACTTC. Protein sequence: CASSPGTSGRDEQYF.

The rearrangement uses TRBV3-1 (or the pseudogene TRBV3-2) and TRBJ2-1; TRBD1 matches at 8 bases. Germline CDR1 LGHDT, CDR2 YNNKEL (reference sequence). The CDR3 has 14 amino acids. V lost 4 bases and J lost 7; bases outside the gene matches: 6. CDR3 bases: TGTGCCAGCAGCCCGAGGGACAGGTCTAATGAGCAGTTCTTC. It translates to CASSPRDRSNEQFF.

In its sample, this clone was seen once. The V gene is TRBV19, the J gene TRBJ1-4; 10 bases match TRBD1. J lost 8 bases, V lost 4 bases, and 4 bases had no gene match. CDR1 and CDR2 from the germline V gene are LNHDA and SQIVND (reference sequence). The CDR3 consists of 14 residues. CDR3 coding DNA: TGTGCCAGTAGTAAAGTGACAGGGGGCGAAAAACTGTTTTTT. It translates to CASSKVTGGEKLFF.

V usage is TRBV7-8 and J usage is TRBJ2-2; D perhaps matches TRBD1 (6 bases). Between the trimmed V and J ends, which lost 5 bases and 0 bases, there was a span of 10 bases. The CDR3 contains 15 residues. From germline, CDR1 is SGHVS and CDR2 FQNEAQ. The CDR3 here is CASSPRTANTGELFF. In DNA, the CDR3 is TGTGCCAGCAGCCCTCGGACAGCGAACACCGGGGAGCTGTTTTTT.

CDR3 loop: CASSYAGNEQFF. The CDR3 bases are TGTGCCAGCAGTTATGCGGGCAATGAGCAGTTCTTC. The chain combines TRBV6-2 or TRBV6-3 with TRBJ2-1, with a tentative D call TRBD2 (5 bases). The CDR3 consists of 12 residues. The V end was cut by 3 bases, the J end by 6 bases, with 6 bases between. CDR1 is MNHEY and CDR2 is SVGEGT in the germline V gene.

V is TRBV10-3 and J is TRBJ2-5; 7 positions match TRBD2. V was clipped by 5 bases and J by 5 bases; unmatched bases: 8. The germline CDR1 and CDR2 sequences are ENHRY and SYGVKD. The CDR3 covers 14 residues. The CDR3 loop reads CAISPGLKGETQYF. The CDR3 DNA sequence: TGTGCCATCAGTCCGGGACTAAAGGGGGAGACCCAGTACTTC.

V usage is TRBV29-1 and J usage is TRBJ2-3, with D unclear. Per germline, CDR1 SQVTM and CDR2 ANQGSEA. The CDR3 is 14 residues long. V gave up 1 base and J gave up 0 bases, with 8 bases separating them. The CDR3 protein is CSVEGASSTDTQYF. In nucleotides, the CDR3 is TGCAGCGTTGAAGGGGCTTCTAGCACAGATACGCAGTATTTT.

The V and J genes are TRBV4-3 and TRBJ2-1; 8 bases align to TRBD2. Trimming took 0 bases from V and 5 from J; bases not matched to a gene: 6. The CDR3 contains 16 residues. Germline CDR1 LGHNA, CDR2 YSLEER. The DNA for the CDR3 is TGCGCCAGCAGCCAAGATGCGGGGGGCACGGACAATGAGCAGTTCTTC. This sequence encodes CASSQDAGGTDNEQFF.

Here the CDR3 reads CASSILNRAAEAFF. As DNA, the CDR3 is TGTGCCAGTAGTATCCTAAACAGGGCTGCTGAAGCTTTCTTT. The chain combines TRBV19 with TRBJ1-1, with D possibly matching TRBD1 (6 bases). Germline loops: CDR1 LNHDA, CDR2 SQIVND (reference sequence). This CDR3 comprises 14 residues. Trimming took off 3 bases at V and 6 bases at J, with 14 bases between the two ends.

The CDR3 protein is CAWTPTSGRTDTQYF. The CDR3 nucleotides are TGTGCCTGGACCCCGACTAGCGGGAGGACAGATACGCAGTATTTT. This sequence joins TRBV30 and TRBJ2-3; TRBD2 matches at 13 bases. Germline assignment: CDR1 GTSNPN and CDR2 SVGIG (reference sequence). The J segment lost 3 bases and the V segment lost 4 bases, leaving 4 bases of the junction unmatched. This CDR3 contains 15 residues.

V usage is TRBV18 and J usage is TRBJ2-5; 10 positions agree with TRBD2. The V gene's germline CDR1 is KGHSH and CDR2 LQKENI. This CDR3 spans 17 amino acids. After removal of 2 bases from V and 6 bases from J, the junction contained 12 bases not matched to a gene. The CDR3 bases are TGTGCCAGCTCACCATTGGCTAGCGGGAGTCTGGTGCAGACCCAGTACTTC. Amino acid sequence: CASSPLASGSLVQTQYF.

In DNA, the CDR3 is TGTGCCAGCTCACCCTGGACTAGCGGCACAGATACGCAGTATTTT. This translates into CASSPWTSGTDTQYF. The chain links TRBV18 to TRBJ2-3, with 9 bases that match TRBD2. The CDR3 has 15 residues. Germline V gene data show CDR1 as KGHSH and CDR2 as LQKENI. Losses at the gene ends were 3 bases for V and 1 base for J; bases not matched to a gene: 2.

The rearrangement uses TRBV7-9 and TRBJ2-1; 10 nucleotides line up with TRBD2. The CDR3 runs to 15 residues. Germline CDR1 is SEHNR and CDR2 is FQNEAQ (reference sequence). Losses at the gene ends were 5 bases for V and 3 bases for J; bases not matched to a gene: 4. The CDR3, as DNA: TGTGCCAGCAGCCCAGGGACTAGCGACTACAATGAGCAGTTCTTC. Protein product: CASSPGTSDYNEQFF. The full variable domain, its missing parts supplied by reference TRBV7-9 and TRBJ2-1, is DTGVSQNPRHKITKRGQNVTFRCDPISEHNRLYWYRQTLGQGPEFLTYFQNEAQLEKSRLLSDRFSAERPKGSFSTLEIQRTEQGDSAMYLCASSPGTSDYNEQFFGPGTRLTVL.

The table lists this clone with a count of one. CDR3 in amino acids: CASSRQGATYEQYF. CDR3 in DNA: TGTGCCAGCAGCCGACAGGGGGCTACTTACGAGCAGTACTTC. The chain has TRBV7-8 and TRBJ2-7; 10 bases are a match to TRBD1. Germline values: CDR1 SGHVS, CDR2 FQNEAQ. This CDR3 has 14 residues. Losses at the gene ends were 5 bases for V and 4 bases for J; bases not matched to a gene: 5.

V gene TRBV24-1 combines with J gene TRBJ2-5; TRBD2 aligns across 8 bases. The germline V gene encodes CDR1 KGHDR and CDR2 SFDVKD. CDR3 length: 15 amino acids. V lost 3 bases and J lost 5; bases outside the gene matches: 7. CDR3 in DNA: TGTGCCACCAGTGATGCGACTAGCGCTGGGGAGACCCAGTACTTC. It is translated as CATSDATSAGETQYF.

The chain links TRBV6-1 to TRBJ1-3; TRBD1 matches at 9 bases. Trimming cost V 2 bases and J 0 bases; bases outside gene matches: 2. Germline CDR1 reads MNHNS; CDR2 reads SASEGT. This CDR3 is built from 16 residues. Here the CDR3 DNA reads TGTGCCAGCAGTGAAAGACAGGGGGGCTCTGGAAACACCATATATTTT. Amino acids: CASSERQGGSGNTIYF.